The present T cell receptor beta chain was sequenced within a study of blood T cell repertoires in COVID-19 (dated by TCRdb to about 2020). Context from the whole study: Samples covering the acute and convalescent phases of COVID-19 were provided by collaborators in the United States, Italy and Spain. The material from the prospective study consisted of cDNA or gDNA derived from T cells, B-cell-depleted T cells, or PBMCs. Deeply sampled blood TCRbeta repertoires from subjects exposed to, actively infected with, or recovered from COVID-19 were included in the dataset. The repertoires were made available in a free public database intended to serve as a resource for research on the immune response to SARS-CoV-2. Samples were obtained from the ongoing ImmuneRACE study (first 160 participants) and from over a thousand subjects provided by 6 global collaborators. The sample metadata nearly always contained a de-identified subject ID, COVID-19 status, age in years and sex. Where available, HLA class I and class II types were taken from metadata supplied by the sample provider and were not determined by assay-based typing. General study outcomes and caveats: The quantity of clinical and demographic metadata differed by source and by participant and was supplied without curation.

The immunoSEQ Assay, a bias-controlled multiplex PCR, was used to amplify TCRbeta CDR3 regions from genomic DNA. From the authors' description of their analysis: Nucleated cell counts per sample were estimated from amplification of reference gene primers within the assay. Sequence reads were collapsed and filtered to measure the absolute abundance of every unique TCRbeta CDR3 rearrangement. Productive Simpson clonality was computed per sample as the square root of Simpson's diversity index over productive rearrangements. Here the immuneACCESS table is served through TCRdb, limited to in-frame sequences with V and J called. Missing clones are a known gap in these copies; in checked studies unresolved V genes cover under half, and the rest lacks a known reason. The DNA was the basis for D and trimming; V, J and clone size are from that table. Here the sample has approximately 240,000 clones; 70% to 90% occur a single time. Jointly, the top ten make up 2% to 2.5% of the sample.

Samples from volunteer blood donors who had recovered from COVID-19 were contributed by a second Seattle source. Each collaborating institution followed its own protocols to collect whole blood in K2EDTA tubes. For TCRbeta analysis, collaborators shipped samples as frozen whole blood, isolated PBMCs, or DNA extracted from either of those sample types. Counted from cysteine to phenylalanine, this CDR3 has 17 amino acids. The only DNA kept is the CDR3, 51 bases in frame from the first base. About this clone: Its antigen is unknown. Base-call qualities are not available, and no considerably larger clone is one nucleotide away.

The clonotype was recovered from a woman aged 40 to 55 who had recovered from COVID-19. The specimen sequenced was peripheral blood. This receptor chain uses TRBV12-2 and TRBJ2-2; the table calls TRBD2, which could not be checked here. TRBV12-2 is a known pseudogene. The CDR3 protein sequence reads: CASRLGERELLAGELFF. The nucleotides are TGTGCAAGTCGCTTAGGCGAGCGGGAGTTACTCGCCGGGGAGCTGTTTTTT.